One and the same sample provided the 3 T cell receptor beta chains below, sequenced in a study of cytomegalovirus exposure and HLA in healthy donors. Generated by immunoSEQ multiplex PCR, the TCRdb table keeps only in-frame clones and is missing some. The sample has 150,000 to 200,000 clones, about 89% seen once; the top ten hold about 2.5%. Sequences were obtained from PBMCs. These receptors were taken from a man between 18 and 29 years old in good health and CMV-seropositive.

This clone was detected only a few times. The genes are TRBV4-2 and TRBJ2-1, with 7 bases lining up with TRBD1. V trimming: 3 bases; J trimming: 10 bases; junction bases outside the gene matches: 6. In germline, CDR1 is LGHNA, CDR2 YNFKEQ. This CDR3 is 13 amino acids long. The CDR3 spells CASSHPTTGEQFF. CDR3 coding DNA: TGTGCCAGCAGCCATCCCACGACAGGGGAGCAGTTCTTC.

This clone appeared a few times. The chain links TRBV27 to TRBJ1-1; a possible D gene is TRBD1 (6 bases). The V end lost 10 bases, the J end lost 10 bases, and 25 bases lay between the germline ends. CDR3 length equals 14 residues. Germline V gives CDR1 MNHEY, CDR2 SMNVEV (reference sequence). DNA of the CDR3: TGTGCCAAGCAGGGGCCCTGGGGACCATCCGGAGCTTTCTTT. It yields the protein CAKQGPWGPSGAFF.

V and J are TRBV30 and TRBJ1-2; D remains unclear. Germline lookup yields CDR1 GTSNPN and CDR2 SVGIG (reference sequence). The V and J ends lost 3 bases and 8 bases respectively, with 19 bases between them. The CDR3 extends over 14 amino acids. The CDR3 nucleotides read TGTGCCTGGAGCCCGCCCGGAGTACAAGTGGGCTACACCTTC. As protein: CAWSPPGVQVGYTF.